One and the same sample provided the 8 T cell receptor beta chains below, sequenced in a study of T cell responses to AZD1222 COVID-19 vaccine. Sequenced by immunoSEQ multiplex PCR; TCRdb stores in-frame clones only, minus some. The data show hundreds of thousands of clones, roughly 91% seen once. The specimen comprised peripheral blood, sampled on day 0 of MenACWY control vaccination. These receptor sequences come from an adult in good health.

This chain connects TRBV12-3 or TRBV12-4 to TRBJ2-7; maybe TRBD1 (5 bases). The CDR3 covers 13 residues. Trimming took off 5 bases at V and 3 bases at J, with 11 bases between the two ends. CDR3 residues: CASSRYQGYEQYF. Written as DNA, the CDR3 is TGTGCCAGCAGTAGATATCAGGGCTACGAGCAGTACTTC.

The chain carries TRBV2 and TRBJ1-2, with a weak D call TRBD1 (5 bases). V shed 7 bases and J shed 8 bases, with 17 bases lying between them. Looked up from germline, CDR1 is SNHLY and CDR2 is FYNNEI. This CDR3 is built from 13 residues. The CDR3 region has the DNA TGTGCCAGCACCTCATCGGGGACGGGCGGCTACACCTTC. Residues: CASTSSGTGGYTF.

This clone was found a few times. This chain connects TRBV5-1 to TRBJ1-1; D remains unclear. The CDR3 contains 13 residues. V was shortened by 8 bases and J by 5 bases, with 16 bases between the two germline ends. CDR1 and CDR2 from the germline V gene are SGHRS and YFSETQ. The CDR3 DNA sequence: TGCGCCAGTGCGTGGGCCCGGGGTACTGAAGCTTTCTTT. Translating it yields CASAWARGTEAFF.

This rearrangement joins TRBV3-1 (or the pseudogene TRBV3-2) to TRBJ1-1; tentatively, D is TRBD1 (6 bases). Trimming left V 5 bases short and J 4 bases short, with 14 bases between. The germline V gene encodes CDR1 LGHDT and CDR2 YNNKEL (reference sequence). The CDR3 runs to 14 residues. CDR3 amino acids: CASSGTGRVTEAFF. The CDR3 bases are TGTGCCAGCAGCGGCACAGGGAGAGTCACTGAAGCTTTCTTT.

This chain links TRBV19 with TRBJ2-2, with no clear D. The CDR3 contains 16 residues. Per the germline V gene, CDR1 is LNHDA and CDR2 is SQIVND (reference sequence). The V end was cut by 1 base, the J end by 4 bases, with 13 bases between. The CDR3 nucleotides read TGTGCCAGTAGTATAGTAGATTGGGGTTCCACCGGGGAGCTGTTTTTT. Its translation is CASSIVDWGSTGELFF.

This clone was found once. This sequence joins TRBV19 and TRBJ2-5, with TRBD1 matching 7 bases. From germline, CDR1 is LNHDA and CDR2 SQIVND (reference sequence). The CDR3 is 14 residues long. Trimming at V came to 5 bases and at J to 1 base, leaving 4 bases not matched to a gene. DNA for the CDR3: TGTGCCAGTAGTCAGGGGGACCTCCAAGAGACCCAGTACTTC. This translates into CASSQGDLQETQYF.

This clone was seen once. The V and J genes are TRBV11-1 and TRBJ2-7, with 11 bases that match TRBD2. The CDR3 has 16 residues. Per germline, CDR1 SGHAT and CDR2 FQDESV (reference sequence). The ends lost 2 bases at V and 2 bases at J; junction bases unmatched: 5. The CDR3 region is CASSLPGLAGAYEQYF. The CDR3 nucleotides are TGTGCCAGCAGCTTACCTGGACTAGCGGGTGCCTACGAGCAGTACTTC.

The chain employs TRBV13 and TRBJ2-5; D not resolved. The CDR3 has 16 residues. The ends were cut back, 4 bases at V and 0 bases at J, with 15 bases in the middle. Per the germline V gene, CDR1 is PRHDT and CDR2 is FYEKMQ (reference sequence). CDR3 sequence reads: CASSSYLGTNQETQYF. The CDR3 DNA reads as TGTGCCAGCAGCTCTTACTTAGGAACCAACCAAGAGACCCAGTACTTC.